Listed below are T cell receptor beta chains from one sample, sequenced in a study of CD8+ T cells in alopecia areata. The repertoire was sequenced with immunoSEQ multiplex PCR; TCRdb's copy has only in-frame clones and lacks some. There are about 160,000 clones in the sample; around three fifths occur only once, and approximately 0.91% lies in the top ten. Specimen: CD4+ T cells sorted from blood, collected at week 4, from a patient treated with tofacitinib. These receptors were obtained from a human donor with alopecia areata. Both conserved end residues are part of each CDR3. The D gene is left open where the match is weak. Only part of the rows carry a size: once, few, many, or a class if the clone is expanded.

size	V	D	J	CDR3	DNA
NA	TRBV6-1	NA	TRBJ1-2	CASSEVPNYGYTF	TGTGCCAGCAGTGAAGTTCCTAACTATGGCTACACCTTC
NA	TRBV10-3	NA	TRBJ1-1	CAISEAVGTEAFF	TGTGCCATCAGTGAGGCAGTTGGCACTGAAGCTTTCTTT
NA	TRBV30	NA	TRBJ2-6	CAFQGGTGASGANVLTF	TGTGCCTTCCAGGGAGGGACAGGAGCTTCTGGGGCCAACGTCCTGACTTTC
NA	TRBV30	TRBD1	TRBJ1-4	CAWSRSWDRQNEKLFF	TGTGCCTGGAGTCGCAGTTGGGACAGGCAGAATGAAAAACTGTTTTTT
NA	TRBV6-6	NA	TRBJ2-5	CASSRLGDETQYF	TGTGCCAGCAGTAGACTAGGAGACGAGACCCAGTACTTC
NA	TRBV29-1	TRBD2	TRBJ2-1	CSASLGAGVLNEQFF	TGCAGCGCTTCCTTAGGAGCGGGGGTCTTAAATGAGCAGTTCTTC
NA	TRBV19	NA	TRBJ1-2	CASSKTAGIYGYTF	TGTGCCAGTAGCAAAACGGCCGGGATCTATGGCTACACCTTC
NA	TRBV2	NA	TRBJ2-5	CASSELGGETQYF	TGTGCCAGCAGTGAACTTGGGGGGGAGACCCAGTACTTC
NA	TRBV7-6	TRBD1	TRBJ2-2	CASRRGRIHTGELFF	TGTGCCAGCCGCAGGGGGCGAATTCACACCGGGGAGCTGTTTTTT
NA	TRBV7-3	TRBD1	TRBJ2-3	CASSLQGATDTQYF	TGTGCCAGCAGCTTACAGGGGGCTACAGATACGCAGTATTTT
NA	TRBV30	NA	TRBJ1-1	CAWSWRRAMNTEAFF	TGTGCCTGGAGTTGGAGGAGGGCTATGAACACTGAAGCTTTCTTT
NA	TRBV5-1	NA	TRBJ1-1	CASSDRTGNTEAFF	TGCGCCAGCAGCGATCGGACGGGGAACACTGAGGCTTTCTTT
NA	TRBV2	NA	TRBJ2-7	CASSFAGLRGQYF	TGTGCCAGCAGCTTCGCAGGACTACGAGGGCAGTACTTC
NA	TRBV7-8	TRBD1	TRBJ1-2	CASSSSQGGRGYTF	TGTGCCAGCAGCTCCTCTCAAGGGGGCCGGGGCTACACCTTC
NA	TRBV30	NA	TRBJ1-2	CAWSVPPHSYTF	TGTGCCTGGAGTGTACCCCCCCACAGCTACACCTTC
NA	TRBV2	NA	TRBJ2-6	CASIRLASSSGANVLTF	TGTGCCAGCATCAGACTGGCATCTAGCTCTGGGGCCAACGTCCTGACTTTC
NA	TRBV7-9	NA	TRBJ2-2	CASSLVGRVTGELFF	TGTGCCAGCAGCTTAGTTGGCCGGGTCACCGGGGAGCTGTTTTTT
NA	TRBV29-1	NA	TRBJ1-1	CSVGPGLLGYEAFF	TGCAGCGTTGGACCCGGTTTACTGGGGTATGAAGCTTTCTTT
few	TRBV7-9	NA	TRBJ2-7	CASQGEGYEQYF	TGTGCCAGCCAGGGGGAGGGCTACGAGCAGTACTTC
few	TRBV7-9	NA	TRBJ2-2	CASSLAYSGELFF	TGTGCCAGCAGCTTAGCGTACAGCGGGGAGCTGTTTTTT
NA	TRBV5-1	NA	TRBJ2-7	CASSLAGSYEQYF	TGCGCCAGCAGCTTGGCCGGGTCCTACGAGCAGTACTTC
NA	TRBV29-1	TRBD1	TRBJ2-3	CSVGDRFTDTQYF	TGCAGCGTAGGGGACAGGTTCACAGATACGCAGTATTTT
NA	TRBV29-1	TRBD1	TRBJ1-1	CSPTRTGGYGAEAFF	TGCAGCCCGACCCGGACAGGGGGCTATGGGGCTGAAGCTTTCTTT
NA	TRBV5-5	NA	TRBJ1-2	CASGQGQSGYTF	TGTGCCAGCGGGCAGGGGCAGAGTGGCTACACCTTC
NA	TRBV20-1	NA	TRBJ2-3	CSASGSGLGYF	TGCAGTGCTAGCGGCAGCGGCTTAGGGTATTTT
NA	TRBV10-3	NA	TRBJ2-5	CAISESPETQYF	TGTGCCATCAGTGAGTCTCCCGAGACCCAGTACTTC
once	TRBV20-1	NA	TRBJ1-2	CSAGSLYGYTF	TGCAGTGCTGGATCATTGTATGGCTACACCTTC
NA	TRBV30	NA	TRBJ2-2	CACRRNTGELFF	TGTGCCTGCCGCAGAAACACCGGGGAGCTGTTTTTT
few	TRBV30	NA	TRBJ2-2	CAWTKGGELFF	TGTGCCTGGACGAAAGGCGGGGAGCTGTTTTTT
NA	TRBV19	NA	TRBJ2-1	CASSIGGPNEQFF	TGTGCCAGTAGTATAGGAGGGCCCAATGAGCAGTTCTTC
NA	TRBV29-1	TRBD1	TRBJ1-2	CSVEYRGPLDYGYTF	TGCAGCGTTGAATACAGGGGGCCATTGGACTATGGCTACACCTTC
NA	TRBV29-1	NA	TRBJ1-1	CSVERTNTEAFF	TGCAGCGTTGAAAGGACGAACACTGAAGCTTTCTTT
NA	TRBV4-3	NA	TRBJ1-1	CASSLGRILHRDTEAFF	TGCGCCAGCAGCCTCGGAAGGATACTGCACAGGGACACTGAAGCTTTCTTT
NA	TRBV5-1	NA	TRBJ1-1	CASSLALDSVNTEAFF	TGCGCCAGCAGCTTGGCTTTAGACTCTGTAAACACTGAAGCTTTCTTT
NA	TRBV30	NA	TRBJ1-6	CAWSVWGLDNSPLHF	TGTGCCTGGAGTGTATGGGGGCTGGATAATTCACCCCTCCACTTT
NA	TRBV5-4	NA	TRBJ1-2	CASSLPTGSGYTF	TGTGCCAGCAGCTTACCCACAGGGTCAGGCTACACCTTC